Sequencing of this T cell receptor (beta chain) was carried out in a study of control samples from healthy donors and cancer patients. The assay was immunoSEQ multiplex PCR, and TCRdb's table has in-frame clones only and misses some. The data hold about 60,000 clones, with over 75% observed a single time. The material sequenced was blood. The clonotype was recovered from a man aged 45 to 65 in good health.

CDR3 bases: TGTGCCAGCAGTGCCAGGGGTAGCGGGATTGGCAACAATGAGCAGTTCTTC. It yields the protein CASSARGSGIGNNEQFF. The chain uses TRBV28 and TRBJ2-1, with TRBD2 identical over 8 bases. CDR1 MDHEN and CDR2 SYDVKM come from the germline V gene. CDR3 length equals 17 residues. The J segment lost 5 bases and the V segment lost 5 bases, leaving 14 bases of the junction unmatched.